The clone carrying this T cell receptor beta chain was counted a single time. The antigen remains undetermined. Germline trimming cut 5 bases from V and 9 bases from J; bases unmatched to any gene: 10. CDR3 size: 13 residues. Germline CDR1 and CDR2: SGHTA and FQGTGA. Here immunoSEQ multiplex PCR was the method, and the copy in TCRdb shows in-frame clones only, minus some. The profile shows just over 200,000 clones, over 65% of them singletons. The data were obtained in a study of cytotoxic CD8 clonotypes in ibrutinib-treated CLL. For the study at large: Of the patients, eleven to twelve were relapsed/refractory, some 15 treatment-naive and around 17 IGHV unmutated. Treatment had run for a median around 12 months, range 6 to 36, when response samples were taken.

Whole-study findings and limits: In comparison with age-matched healthy donors, baseline clonality was higher and tracked circulating CD8+ T-cell counts. Clonality increased at ibrutinib response, then returned toward baseline at progression.

This chain uses TRBV7-3 with TRBJ2-7; 7 bases map to TRBD2. The TCR originated in a human donor with chronic lymphocytic leukemia. The sample in question was PBMCs, obtained after 12 months of ibrutinib treatment. The CDR3 sequence: CASSPERGGPQYF. CDR3 sequence (DNA): TGTGCCAGCAGCCCTGAACGGGGAGGGCCGCAGTACTTC.